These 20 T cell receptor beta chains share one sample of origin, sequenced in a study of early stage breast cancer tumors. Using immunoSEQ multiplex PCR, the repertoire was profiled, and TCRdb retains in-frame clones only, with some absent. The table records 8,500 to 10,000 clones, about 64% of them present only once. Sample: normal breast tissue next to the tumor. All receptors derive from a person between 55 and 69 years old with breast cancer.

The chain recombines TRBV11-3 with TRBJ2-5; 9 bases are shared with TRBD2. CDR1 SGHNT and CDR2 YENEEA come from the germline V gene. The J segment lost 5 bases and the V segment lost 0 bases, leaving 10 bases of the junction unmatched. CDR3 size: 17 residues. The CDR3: CASSLEPTSGEMETQYF. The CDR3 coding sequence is TGTGCCAGCAGCTTAGAACCGACTAGCGGAGAGATGGAGACCCAGTACTTC.

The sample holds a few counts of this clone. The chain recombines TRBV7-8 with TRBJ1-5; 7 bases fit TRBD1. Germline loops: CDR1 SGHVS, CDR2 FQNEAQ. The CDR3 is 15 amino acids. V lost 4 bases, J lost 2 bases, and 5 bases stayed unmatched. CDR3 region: CASSYDREGNQPQHF. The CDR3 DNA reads TGTGCCAGCAGCTACGACAGGGAGGGCAATCAGCCCCAGCATTTT.

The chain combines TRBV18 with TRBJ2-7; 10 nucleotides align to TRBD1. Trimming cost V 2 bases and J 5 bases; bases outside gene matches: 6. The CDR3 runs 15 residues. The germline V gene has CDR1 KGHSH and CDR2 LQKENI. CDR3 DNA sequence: TGTGCCAGCTCACCATTAGGGACAGGGGTACACGAGCAGTACTTC. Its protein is CASSPLGTGVHEQYF.

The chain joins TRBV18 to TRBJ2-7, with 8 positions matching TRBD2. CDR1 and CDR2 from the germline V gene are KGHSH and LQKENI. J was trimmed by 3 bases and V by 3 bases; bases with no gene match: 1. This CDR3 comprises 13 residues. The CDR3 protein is CASSPGTSYEQYF. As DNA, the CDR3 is TGTGCCAGCTCACCCGGGACTAGCTACGAGCAGTACTTC.

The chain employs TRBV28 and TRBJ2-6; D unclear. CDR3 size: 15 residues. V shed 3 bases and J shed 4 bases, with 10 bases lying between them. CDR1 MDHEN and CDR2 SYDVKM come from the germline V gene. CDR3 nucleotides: TGTGCCAGCAGTTTCTCAGGTCCCGGGGCCAACGTCCTGACTTTC. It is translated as CASSFSGPGANVLTF. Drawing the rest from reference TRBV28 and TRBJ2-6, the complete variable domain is DVKVTQSSRYLVKRTGEKVFLECVQDMDHENMFWYRQDPGLGLRLIYFSYDVKMKEKGDIPEGYSVSREKKERFSLILESASTNQTSMYLCASSFSGPGANVLTFGAGSRLTVL.

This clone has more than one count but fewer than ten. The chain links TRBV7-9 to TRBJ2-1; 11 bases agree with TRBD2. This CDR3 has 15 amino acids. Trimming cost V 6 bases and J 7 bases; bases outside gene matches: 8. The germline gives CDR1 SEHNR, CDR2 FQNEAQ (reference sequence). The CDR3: CASSPRLAGNNEQFF. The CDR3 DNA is TGTGCCAGCAGTCCCCGACTAGCGGGAAATAATGAGCAGTTCTTC.

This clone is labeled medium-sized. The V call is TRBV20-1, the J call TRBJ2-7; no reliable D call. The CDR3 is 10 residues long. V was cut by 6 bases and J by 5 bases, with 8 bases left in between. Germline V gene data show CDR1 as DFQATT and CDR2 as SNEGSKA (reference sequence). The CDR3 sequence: CSASLNEQYF. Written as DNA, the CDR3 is TGCAGTGCCTCTCTAAACGAGCAGTACTTC.

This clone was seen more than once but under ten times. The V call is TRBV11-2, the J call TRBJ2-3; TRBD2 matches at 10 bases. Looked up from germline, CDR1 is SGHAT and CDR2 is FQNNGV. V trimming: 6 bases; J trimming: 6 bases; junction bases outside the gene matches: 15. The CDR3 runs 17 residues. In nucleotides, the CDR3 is TGTGCCAGCAGGGAGGGGAGCGGGAGGGGTGGCTTGGATACGCAGTATTTT. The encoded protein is CASREGSGRGGLDTQYF.

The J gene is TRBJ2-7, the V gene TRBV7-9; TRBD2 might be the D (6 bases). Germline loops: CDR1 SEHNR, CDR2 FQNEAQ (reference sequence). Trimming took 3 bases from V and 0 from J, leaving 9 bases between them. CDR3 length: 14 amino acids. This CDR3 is CASSLAAGSYEQYF. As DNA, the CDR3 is TGTGCCAGCAGCTTGGCAGCGGGCTCCTACGAGCAGTACTTC.

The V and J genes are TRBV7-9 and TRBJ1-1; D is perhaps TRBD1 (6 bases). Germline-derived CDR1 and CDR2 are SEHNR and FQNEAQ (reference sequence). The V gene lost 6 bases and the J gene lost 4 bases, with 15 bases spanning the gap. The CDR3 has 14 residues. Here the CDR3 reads CASSRTVSGTEAFF. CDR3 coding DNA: TGTGCCAGCAGTAGGACAGTTTCTGGCACTGAAGCTTTCTTT.

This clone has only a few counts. The chain's CDR3 is CASSHTMNTEAFF. The CDR3, as DNA: TGTGCCAGCAGCCATACAATGAACACTGAAGCTTTCTTT. This chain uses TRBV5-6 with TRBJ1-1; the D is unclear. Trimming took off 4 bases at V and 0 bases at J, with 7 bases between the two ends. Per germline, CDR1 SGHDT and CDR2 YYEEEE. This CDR3 contains 13 residues.

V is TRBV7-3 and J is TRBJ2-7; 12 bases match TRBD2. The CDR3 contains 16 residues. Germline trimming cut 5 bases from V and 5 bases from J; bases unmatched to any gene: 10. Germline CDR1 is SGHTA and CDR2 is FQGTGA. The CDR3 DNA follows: TGTGCCAGCAGCAATCGGACTAGCGGGAAAGTGGACGAGCAGTACTTC. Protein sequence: CASSNRTSGKVDEQYF. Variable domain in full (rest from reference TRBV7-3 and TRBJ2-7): GAGVSQTPSNKVTEKGKYVELRCDPISGHTALYWYRQSLGQGPEFLIYFQGTGAADDSGLPNDRFFAVRPEGSVSTLKIQRTERGDSAVYLCASSNRTSGKVDEQYFGPGTRLTVT.

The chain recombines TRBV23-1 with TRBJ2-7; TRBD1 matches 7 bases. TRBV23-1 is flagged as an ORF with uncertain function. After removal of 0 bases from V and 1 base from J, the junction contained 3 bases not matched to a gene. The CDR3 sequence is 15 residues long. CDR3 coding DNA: TGCGCCAGCAGTCAATCGAGGGGGCCTTCCTACGAGCAGTACTTC. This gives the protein CASSQSRGPSYEQYF.

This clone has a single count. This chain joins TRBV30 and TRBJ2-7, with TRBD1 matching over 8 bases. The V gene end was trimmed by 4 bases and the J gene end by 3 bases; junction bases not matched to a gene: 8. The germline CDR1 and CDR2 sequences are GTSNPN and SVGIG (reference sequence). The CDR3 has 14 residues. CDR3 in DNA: TGTGCCTGGACCCGGACAGGGAGTTACTACGAGCAGTACTTC. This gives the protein CAWTRTGSYYEQYF.

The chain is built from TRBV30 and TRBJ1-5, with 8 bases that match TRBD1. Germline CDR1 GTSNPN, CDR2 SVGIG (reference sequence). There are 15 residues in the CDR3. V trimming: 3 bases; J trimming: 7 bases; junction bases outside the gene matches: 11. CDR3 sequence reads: CAWSLSDRGGQPQHF. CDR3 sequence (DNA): TGTGCCTGGAGCCTCTCCGACAGGGGCGGGCAGCCCCAGCATTTT.

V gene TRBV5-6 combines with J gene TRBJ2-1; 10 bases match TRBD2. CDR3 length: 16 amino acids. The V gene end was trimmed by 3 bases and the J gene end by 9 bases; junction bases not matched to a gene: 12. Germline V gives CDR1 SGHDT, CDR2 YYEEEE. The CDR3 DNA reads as TGTGCCAGCAGCTCTTGGGCTAGCGGGAGAGGGGGTGAGCAGTTCTTC. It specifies CASSSWASGRGGEQFF.

The CDR3 sequence is CAISTSAGELFF. The CDR3 nucleotides are TGTGCCATCAGCACTAGCGCCGGGGAGCTGTTTTTT. The V gene is TRBV10-3, the J gene TRBJ2-2, with TRBD2 identical over 7 bases. The CDR3 length is 12 residues. The ends lost 6 bases at V and 6 bases at J; junction bases unmatched: 1. CDR1 and CDR2 from the germline V gene are ENHRY and SYGVKD.

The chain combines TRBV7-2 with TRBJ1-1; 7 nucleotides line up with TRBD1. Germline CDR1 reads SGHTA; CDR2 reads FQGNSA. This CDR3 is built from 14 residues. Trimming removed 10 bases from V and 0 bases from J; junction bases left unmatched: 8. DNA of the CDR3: TGTGCCATCAAAGGGGGCCTGGTGAACACTGAAGCTTTCTTT. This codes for CAIKGGLVNTEAFF. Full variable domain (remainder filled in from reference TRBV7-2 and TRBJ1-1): GAGVSQSPSNKVTEKGKDVELRCDPISGHTALYWYRQSLGQGLEFLIYFQGNSAPDKSGLPSDRFSAERTGGSVSTLTIQRTQQEDSAVYLCAIKGGLVNTEAFFGQGTRLTVV.

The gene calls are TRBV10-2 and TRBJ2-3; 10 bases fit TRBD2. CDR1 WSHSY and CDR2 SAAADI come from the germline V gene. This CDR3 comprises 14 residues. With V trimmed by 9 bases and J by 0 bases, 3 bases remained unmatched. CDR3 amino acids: CASQLAGSTDTQYF. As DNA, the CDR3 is TGCGCCAGTCAACTAGCGGGAAGCACAGATACGCAGTATTTT.

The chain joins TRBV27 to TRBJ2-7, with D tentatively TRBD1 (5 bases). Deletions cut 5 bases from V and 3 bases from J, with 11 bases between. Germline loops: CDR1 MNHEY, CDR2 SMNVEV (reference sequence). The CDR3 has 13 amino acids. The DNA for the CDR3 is TGTGCCAGCAGTCCGTATCAGGGCTACGAGCAGTACTTC. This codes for CASSPYQGYEQYF.